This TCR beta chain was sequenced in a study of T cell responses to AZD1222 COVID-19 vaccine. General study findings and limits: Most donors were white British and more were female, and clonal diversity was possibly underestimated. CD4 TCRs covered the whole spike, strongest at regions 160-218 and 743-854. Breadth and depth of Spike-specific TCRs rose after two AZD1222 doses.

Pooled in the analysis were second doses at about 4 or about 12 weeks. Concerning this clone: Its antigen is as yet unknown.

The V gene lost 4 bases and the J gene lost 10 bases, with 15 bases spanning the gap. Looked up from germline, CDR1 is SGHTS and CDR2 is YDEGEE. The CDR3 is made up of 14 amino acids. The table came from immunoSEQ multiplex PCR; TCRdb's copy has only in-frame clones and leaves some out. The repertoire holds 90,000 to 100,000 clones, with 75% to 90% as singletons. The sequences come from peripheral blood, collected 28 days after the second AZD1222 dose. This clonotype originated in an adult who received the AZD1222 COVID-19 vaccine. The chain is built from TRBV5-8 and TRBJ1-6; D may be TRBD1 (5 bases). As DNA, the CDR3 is TGTGCCAGCAGCCCGGACAACGGGGTGTCACCCCTCCACTTT. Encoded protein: CASSPDNGVSPLHF.